This entry features one T cell receptor beta chain sequence. This table comes from immunoSEQ multiplex PCR, and its TCRdb copy is limited to in-frame clones, with some not included. This table holds hundreds of thousands of clones, approximately 90% found once. These data belong to a study of blood T cell repertoires in COVID-19. Study-level information: Sample material is recorded as cDNA or gDNA derived from T cells, B-cell-depleted T cells, or PBMCs.

Germline V gene sequence: CDR1 SGHRS, CDR2 YFSETQ. This CDR3 contains 17 residues. The V gene lost 2 bases and the J gene lost 5 bases, with 22 bases spanning the gap. Cohort 3 recovery required two negative PCRs, clearance, or symptom resolution. This TCR was sampled from a man between 35 and 55 years old who had recovered from COVID-19. The source material was PBMCs or T cells enriched from blood (not recorded which). The chain is built from TRBV5-1 and TRBJ1-2; no clear D. The CDR3 sequence is CASSFDIISSNRYGYTF. The CDR3 DNA reads as TGCGCCAGCAGCTTCGACATAATTTCGAGCAACCGGTATGGCTACACCTTC.